This is a list of T cell receptor beta chains from one sample in a study of blood T cell repertoires in COVID-19. Some clones are missing from TCRdb's copy, which holds only in-frame ones; the method was immunoSEQ multiplex PCR. This sample has approximately 530,000 clones; about 89% occur once, and the top ten carry roughly 7.4%. Sequencing was carried out using peripheral blood. These receptors all come from a woman aged 45-60 years with COVID-19, enrolled during active disease. Each CDR3 is given with its conserved first and last residue. D genes are given only for firm matches. Clone size appears in some rows only: once, few, many, or a class for an expanded clone.

J: TRBJ2-7; length: 13; size: .; D: TRBD1; V: TRBV6-5; DNA: TGTGCCACCACCGGGACAGGGTCTTACGAGCAGTACTTC; CDR3: CATTGTGSYEQYF
J: TRBJ2-5; length: 19; size: .; D: TRBD2; V: TRBV28; DNA: TGTGCCAGCAGCCCATCATGGGCTAGCGGGGGGCCGCTTGAGGAGACCCAGTACTTC; CDR3: CASSPSWASGGPLEETQYF
J: TRBJ1-5; length: 15; size: .; D: TRBD1; V: TRBV5-4; DNA: TGTGCCAGCAGTGCAGGGGGCCAAGGCAATCAGCCCCAGCATTTT; CDR3: CASSAGGQGNQPQHF
J: TRBJ2-2; length: 13; size: .; D: .; V: TRBV5-1; DNA: TGCGCCAGCAGCTTTACGGGTGCCGGGGAGCTGTTTTTT; CDR3: CASSFTGAGELFF
J: TRBJ1-2; length: 15; size: few; D: .; V: TRBV7-8; DNA: TGTGCCAGCAGCTTCCAAGTTGTCGGGAGCTATGGCTACACCTTC; CDR3: CASSFQVVGSYGYTF
J: TRBJ2-1; length: 15; size: .; D: TRBD2; V: TRBV7-3; DNA: TGTGCCAGCAGCTTAGGACTAGCGGGGGTCAATGAGCAGTTCTTC; CDR3: CASSLGLAGVNEQFF
J: TRBJ1-2; length: 16; size: once; D: .; V: TRBV4-1; DNA: TGCGCCAGCAGCCAAGGACTCTTACAGGGTGGATATGGCTACACCTTC; CDR3: CASSQGLLQGGYGYTF
J: TRBJ2-1; length: 16; size: .; D: TRBD2; V: TRBV4-1; DNA: TGCGCCAGCAGCCAAGATCTGGCGGGGGGGGTATCGGCGCAGTTCTTC; CDR3: CASSQDLAGGVSAQFF
J: TRBJ1-5; length: 16; size: .; D: .; V: TRBV25-1; DNA: TGTGCCAGCAGTGAAGGAGGCAGGGGCCCCAATCAGCCCCAGCATTTT; CDR3: CASSEGGRGPNQPQHF
J: TRBJ2-1; length: 12; size: .; D: .; V: TRBV9; DNA: TGTGCCAGCATGGGCGCTCGCAATGAGCAGTTCTTC; CDR3: CASMGARNEQFF
J: TRBJ1-1; length: 14; size: .; D: .; V: TRBV18; DNA: TGTGCCAGCTCACTCCGGGACAAGAACACTGAAGCTTTCTTT; CDR3: CASSLRDKNTEAFF
J: TRBJ1-5; length: 13; size: .; D: .; V: TRBV2; DNA: TGTGCCAGCTTGCGGGGGCAGGGACAGCCCCAGCATTTT; CDR3: CASLRGQGQPQHF
J: TRBJ1-1; length: 14; size: .; D: TRBD1; V: TRBV27; DNA: TGTGCCAGCAGTTGGACAGGACAGAACACTGAAGCTTTCTTT; CDR3: CASSWTGQNTEAFF
J: TRBJ1-4; length: 15; size: few; D: .; V: TRBV5-1; DNA: TGCGCCAGCACCAACACCGGGGGTTCGGTAGAAAAACTGTTTTTT; CDR3: CASTNTGGSVEKLFF
J: TRBJ2-7; length: 16; size: .; D: TRBD1; V: TRBV4-2; DNA: TGTGCCAGCAGCCCCCCGTCCGGGACAGGGAGCCGCGAGCAGTACTTC; CDR3: CASSPPSGTGSREQYF
J: TRBJ2-1; length: 17; size: .; D: .; V: TRBV5-5; DNA: TGTGCCAGCAGCTTGACGACCGGCCAGGGCTCCTACAATGAGCAGTTCTTC; CDR3: CASSLTTGQGSYNEQFF
J: TRBJ1-1; length: 13; size: .; D: .; V: TRBV7-9; DNA: TGTGCCAGCAGCGCCACAGGGCGCACTGAAGCTTTCTTT; CDR3: CASSATGRTEAFF
J: TRBJ1-2; length: 16; size: .; D: .; V: TRBV28; DNA: TGTGCCAGCAGTTTATTGGCACCTACAGGTGGCTATGGCTACACCTTC; CDR3: CASSLLAPTGGYGYTF
J: TRBJ2-7; length: 13; size: .; D: TRBD1; V: TRBV29-1; DNA: TGCAGCGCTCGACAGGGCGGAGGCTACGAGCAGTACTTC; CDR3: CSARQGGGYEQYF
J: TRBJ2-5; length: 17; size: .; D: TRBD2; V: TRBV11-2; DNA: TGTGCCAGCAGCTTAATTTCCAGCGGGGTGAGGGAGGAGACCCAGTACTTC; CDR3: CASSLISSGVREETQYF
J: TRBJ1-3; length: 16; size: .; D: .; V: TRBV6-6; DNA: TGTGCCAGCAGTTACCCTACAGGACCCTCTGGAAACACCATATATTTT; CDR3: CASSYPTGPSGNTIYF
J: TRBJ2-1; length: 16; size: .; D: TRBD2; V: TRBV9; DNA: TGTGCCAGCAGCGCACGGGTCCGGGGGGGCCGGAATGAGCAGTTCTTC; CDR3: CASSARVRGGRNEQFF
J: TRBJ2-7; length: 15; size: .; D: .; V: TRBV5-1; DNA: TGCGCCAGCAGCTTGGACTTTCCAAGCTCCTACGAGCAGTACTTC; CDR3: CASSLDFPSSYEQYF
J: TRBJ2-7; length: 10; size: .; D: TRBD1; V: TRBV29-1; DNA: TGCAGCGTCTACAGGGGAAAGCAGTACTTC; CDR3: CSVYRGKQYF
J: TRBJ1-5; length: 14; size: few; D: .; V: TRBV3-1/TRBV3-2; DNA: TGTGCCAGCAGCCAACGACCCAGGGGCCTGCCCCAGCATTTT; CDR3: CASSQRPRGLPQHF
J: TRBJ2-1; length: 12; size: .; D: .; V: TRBV4-1; DNA: TGCGCCAGCAGCCAGGGTACAGATGAGCAGTTCTTC; CDR3: CASSQGTDEQFF
J: TRBJ1-5; length: 17; size: .; D: .; V: TRBV2; DNA: TGTGCCAGCGGGGTCGCAAGGGGGTCTCTAAGCAATCAGCCCCAGCATTTT; CDR3: CASGVARGSLSNQPQHF
J: TRBJ2-3; length: 24; size: .; D: TRBD2; V: TRBV9; DNA: TGTGCCAGCAGCGTAGGGCTCGCCCGTCCCGGGACTAGCGGGGGACCCGAAAGCACAGATACGCAGTATTTT; CDR3: CASSVGLARPGTSGGPESTDTQYF
J: TRBJ2-6; length: 21; size: once; D: TRBD1; V: TRBV27; DNA: TGTGCCAGCAGGACGCAGATCCCGCAGGGGGCGATAGAATCTGGGGCCAACGTCCTGACTTTC; CDR3: CASRTQIPQGAIESGANVLTF
J: TRBJ1-1; length: 13; size: .; D: .; V: TRBV5-1; DNA: TGCGCCAGCAGCTTGGACAAGACAGTTGAAGCTTTCTTT; CDR3: CASSLDKTVEAFF
J: TRBJ2-7; length: 17; size: .; D: TRBD2; V: TRBV4-1; DNA: TGCGCCAGCAGCCAAGGGGCTAGCGGCCATTTTCCCTACGAGCAGTACTTC; CDR3: CASSQGASGHFPYEQYF
J: TRBJ1-5; length: 11; size: .; D: .; V: TRBV6-6; DNA: TGTGCCAGCAGTTCCGATCAGCCCCAGCATTTT; CDR3: CASSSDQPQHF
J: TRBJ1-1; length: 14; size: .; D: .; V: TRBV19; DNA: TGTGCCAGTAGTACGTCCCAGGGAAACACTGAAGCTTTCTTT; CDR3: CASSTSQGNTEAFF
J: TRBJ1-2; length: 14; size: .; D: TRBD1; V: TRBV5-1; DNA: TGCGCCAGCAGCTGGGACAGGGCTGCCTATGGCTACACCTTC; CDR3: CASSWDRAAYGYTF
J: TRBJ1-5; length: 14; size: .; D: .; V: TRBV19; DNA: TGTGCCAGTAGTAATGGTGGAGGCAATCAGCCCCAGCATTTT; CDR3: CASSNGGGNQPQHF
J: TRBJ1-5; length: 15; size: few; D: TRBD1; V: TRBV30; DNA: TGTGCCTGGAGTGGACAGGGATCGATTCATCAGCCCCAGCATTTT; CDR3: CAWSGQGSIHQPQHF
J: TRBJ1-5; length: 16; size: .; D: .; V: TRBV6-2/TRBV6-3; DNA: TGTGCCAGCAGTTACTCGTTTGGGGCCCCGAGACAGCCCCAGCATTTT; CDR3: CASSYSFGAPRQPQHF
J: TRBJ2-1; length: 16; size: .; D: .; V: TRBV18; DNA: TGTGCCAGCTCACCGACCGGGACACTCCGTGTCTATGAGCAGTTCTTC; CDR3: CASSPTGTLRVYEQFF
J: TRBJ1-2; length: 15; size: .; D: TRBD1; V: TRBV27; DNA: TGTGCCAGCAGGGGAACTGGGACAGGTCTCTATGGCTACACCTTC; CDR3: CASRGTGTGLYGYTF